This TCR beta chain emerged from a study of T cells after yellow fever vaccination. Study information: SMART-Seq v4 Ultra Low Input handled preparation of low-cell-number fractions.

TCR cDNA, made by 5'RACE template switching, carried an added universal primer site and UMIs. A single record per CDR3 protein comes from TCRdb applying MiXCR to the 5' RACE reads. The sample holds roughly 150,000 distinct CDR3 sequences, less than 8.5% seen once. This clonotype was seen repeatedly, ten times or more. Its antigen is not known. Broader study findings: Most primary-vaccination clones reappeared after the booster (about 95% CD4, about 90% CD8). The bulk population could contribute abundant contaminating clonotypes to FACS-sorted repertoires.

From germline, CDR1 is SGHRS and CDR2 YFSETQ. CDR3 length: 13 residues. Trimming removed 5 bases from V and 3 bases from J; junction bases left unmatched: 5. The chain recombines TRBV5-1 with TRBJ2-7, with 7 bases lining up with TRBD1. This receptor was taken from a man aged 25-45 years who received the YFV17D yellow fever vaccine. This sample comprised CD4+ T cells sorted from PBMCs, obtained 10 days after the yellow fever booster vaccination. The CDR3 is CASRGDRNYEQYF. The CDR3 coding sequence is TGCGCCAGCAGGGGGGACAGAAACTACGAGCAGTACTTC.